This entry lists 21 T cell receptor beta chains sequenced from one sample in a study of blood T cell repertoires in COVID-19. Data came from immunoSEQ multiplex PCR; TCRdb stores just in-frame clones and leaves some out. The profile shows about 260,000 clones, about 81% of them singletons. The sample was PBMCs or T cells enriched from blood (not recorded which). The receptor set was obtained from a man under 40 with acute COVID-19.

With respect to this clone: The sample holds other DNA sequences that translate to the same CDR3. V usage is TRBV19 and J usage is TRBJ1-5; D gene unclear. Germline V gives CDR1 LNHDA, CDR2 SQIVND (reference sequence). Trimming cost V 0 bases and J 4 bases, with 10 bases left between them. This CDR3 region has 15 residues. CDR3 loop: CASSIEGTINQPQHF. The CDR3, as DNA: TGTGCCAGTAGTATAGAGGGCACCATTAATCAGCCCCAGCATTTT.

The chain uses TRBV4-1 and TRBJ1-1; unclear D gene. V gave up 3 bases and J gave up 0 bases, with 11 bases separating them. Germline CDR1 reads MGHRA; CDR2 reads YSYEKL. This CDR3 is 15 amino acids long. The CDR3 here is CASSHMGEMNTEAFF. CDR3 coding DNA: TGCGCCAGCAGCCATATGGGCGAAATGAACACTGAAGCTTTCTTT.

V is TRBV19 and J is TRBJ2-2; D might be TRBD2 (5 bases). This CDR3 spans 13 amino acids. Between the trimmed V and J ends, which lost 9 bases and 1 base, there was a span of 9 bases. Germline assignment: CDR1 LNHDA and CDR2 SQIVND (reference sequence). CDR3 loop: CASKLVNTGELFF. The CDR3, as DNA: TGTGCCAGCAAACTAGTGAACACCGGGGAGCTGTTTTTT. The whole variable domain, remainder taken from reference TRBV19 and TRBJ2-2, is DGGITQSPKYLFRKEGQNVTLSCEQNLNHDAMYWYRQDPGQGLRLIYYSQIVNDFQKGDIAEGYSVSREKKESFPLTVTSAQKNPTAFYLCASKLVNTGELFFGEGSRLTVL.

This clone came up once. The rearrangement uses TRBV19 and TRBJ1-6; D is unresolved. Germline V lookup: CDR1 LNHDA, CDR2 SQIVND (reference sequence). This CDR3 is 15 amino acids long. Trimming pared 2 bases from V and 7 bases from J, leaving 12 bases between. The CDR3 bases are TGTGCCAGTAGTATAAATGAACAGTGGAATTCACCCCTCCACTTT. Its translation is CASSINEQWNSPLHF.

The V and J genes are TRBV19 and TRBJ1-1; the match to TRBD1 covers 7 bases. The V gene end was trimmed by 6 bases and the J gene end by 4 bases; junction bases not matched to a gene: 14. The CDR3 is 16 residues long. Germline lookup yields CDR1 LNHDA and CDR2 SQIVND (reference sequence). CDR3 sequence (DNA): TGTGCCAGTAGCCGACCGGCCACAGGGGTTGGCACTGAAGCTTTCTTT. Translating it yields CASSRPATGVGTEAFF.

J is TRBJ1-1 and V is TRBV19; TRBD1 aligns across 7 bases. The V segment lost 7 bases and the J segment 11 bases; nucleotides outside the gene matches: 19. This CDR3 region has 15 residues. Germline assignment: CDR1 LNHDA and CDR2 SQIVND (reference sequence). CDR3 amino acids: CASTGVIQGNLEAFF. Here the CDR3 DNA reads TGTGCCAGTACGGGAGTGATACAGGGGAATTTGGAGGCTTTCTTT.

The rearrangement links TRBV14 to TRBJ2-6; D uncertain. V lost 4 bases and J 0 bases, leaving 7 bases between the germline ends. Germline-derived CDR1 and CDR2 are SGHDN and FVKESK. The CDR3 is 15 residues long. CDR3 nucleotide sequence: TGTGCCAGCAGCCCCGAGTACTCTGGGGCCAACGTCCTGACTTTC. This sequence encodes CASSPEYSGANVLTF.

The chain combines TRBV27 with TRBJ1-6, with a possible D match to TRBD1 (6 bases). The ends were cut back, 4 bases at V and 9 bases at J, with 10 bases in the middle. The CDR3 has 13 residues. Germline CDR1 reads MNHEY; CDR2 reads SMNVEV (reference sequence). Here the CDR3 DNA reads TGTGCCAGCAGTTCTAGGGGGGGTTCACCCCTCCACTTT. This sequence encodes CASSSRGGSPLHF.

V gene TRBV5-6 combines with J gene TRBJ2-4; 9 nucleotides agree with TRBD1. The CDR3 is made up of 12 amino acids. V lost 0 bases and J lost 15; bases outside the gene matches: 4. From germline, CDR1 is SGHDT and CDR2 YYEEEE. In nucleotides, the CDR3 is TGTGCCAGCAGCTTGGCGGGACAGGGTCGGTACTTC. It translates to CASSLAGQGRYF.

This clone was detected once. The J gene is TRBJ2-7, the V gene TRBV11-3, with D possibly TRBD1 on 5 matching bases. The germline gives CDR1 SGHNT, CDR2 YENEEA. The CDR3 spans 15 residues. With 1 base removed from V and 2 bases from J, the gap between germline ends came to 12 bases. For the CDR3, the DNA is TGTGCCAGCAGCTTAGTATCGGACATCACCTACGAGCAGTACGTC. As protein: CASSLVSDITYEQYV.

In the case of this clone: At the DNA level, this CDR3 is encoded by other sequences in the same sample as well. The chain employs TRBV4-3 and TRBJ2-1, with 8 nucleotides matching TRBD2. J lost 8 bases, V lost 9 bases, and 12 bases had no gene match. Per the germline V gene, CDR1 is LGHNA and CDR2 is YSLEER. The CDR3 loop spans 14 amino acids. Written as DNA, the CDR3 is TGCGCCAGTTCTCCTGGGACTAGTTCAGATGAGCAGTTCTTC. Amino acids: CASSPGTSSDEQFF.

The chain links TRBV30 to TRBJ1-4; 9 nucleotides agree with TRBD1. Germline CDR1 reads GTSNPN; CDR2 reads SVGIG (reference sequence). Unmatched junction bases numbered 12, after V lost 2 bases and J lost 8 bases. The CDR3 is made up of 16 amino acids. DNA for the CDR3: TGTGCCTGGAGTTATATCCCCGGGACAGGGAGGGAAAAACTGTTTTTT. It encodes CAWSYIPGTGREKLFF. Filled out from reference TRBV30 and TRBJ1-4, the complete variable domain reads SQTIHQWPATLVQPVGSPLSLECTVEGTSNPNLYWYRQAAGRGLQLLFYSVGIGQISSEVPQNLSASRPQDRQFILSSKKLLLSDSGFYLCAWSYIPGTGREKLFFGSGTQLSVL.

The chain links TRBV3-1 (or the pseudogene TRBV3-2) to TRBJ1-5, with TRBD1 identical over 9 bases. This CDR3 region has 15 residues. Germline loops: CDR1 LGHDT, CDR2 YNNKEL (reference sequence). The ends lost 4 bases at V and 9 bases at J; junction bases unmatched: 10. The CDR3 loop is CASSPTGTGRGPQHF. In DNA, the CDR3 is TGTGCCAGCAGCCCTACCGGGACAGGGAGAGGGCCCCAGCATTTT.

This chain connects TRBV9 to TRBJ2-7, with 9 bases lining up with TRBD1. Germline CDR1 reads SGDLS; CDR2 reads YYNGEE. The CDR3 has 14 residues. V lost 3 bases to trimming and J lost 6 bases; unmatched junction nucleotides: 7. In nucleotides, the CDR3 is TGTGCCAGCAGCGCAGACTTGACAGGGGGCGAGCAGTACGTC. Translating it yields CASSADLTGGEQYV.

This rearrangement joins TRBV5-4 to TRBJ2-3; TRBD2 matches 9 bases. The CDR3 has 15 residues. CDR1 and CDR2 (germline): SGHNT, YYREEE (reference sequence). J gave up 7 bases and V 0 bases, and 6 bases lay outside the gene matches. DNA for the CDR3: TGTGCCAGCAGCTTGGATCGCGGGGGGGCGTATACGCAGTATTTT. Translating it yields CASSLDRGGAYTQYF.

The chain is built from TRBV5-1 and TRBJ1-4; the match to TRBD1 covers 7 bases. Germline V gene sequence: CDR1 SGHRS, CDR2 YFSETQ. The CDR3 is made up of 12 amino acids. J was trimmed by 12 bases and V by 0 bases; bases with no gene match: 2. The CDR3 protein is CASSLEGAELFF. As DNA, the CDR3 is TGCGCCAGCAGCTTGGAGGGGGCAGAACTGTTTTTT. Drawing the rest from reference TRBV5-1 and TRBJ1-4, the complete variable domain is KAGVTQTPRYLIKTRGQQVTLSCSPISGHRSVSWYQQTPGQGLQFLFEYFSETQRNKGNFPGRFSGRQFSNSRSEMNVSTLELGDSALYLCASSLEGAELFFGSGTQLSVL.

The chain is built from TRBV18 and TRBJ2-7, with D perhaps matching TRBD1 (5 bases). Germline-derived CDR1 and CDR2 are KGHSH and LQKENI. This CDR3 has 14 residues. The V end was cut by 1 base, the J end by 4 bases, with 11 bases between. DNA of the CDR3: TGTGCCAGCTCACCACAGGGGTCTCGTTACGAGCAGTACGTC. It translates to CASSPQGSRYEQYV.

The chain links TRBV18 to TRBJ2-3, with a possible D match to TRBD1 (6 bases). Trimming took off 4 bases at V and 2 bases at J, with 10 bases between the two ends. In germline, CDR1 is KGHSH, CDR2 LQKENI. The CDR3 covers 14 residues. The CDR3 nucleotides are TGTGCCAGCTCACGGACAGTTCTCACAGATACGCAGTATTTT. Translated: CASSRTVLTDTQYF.

This clone occurred once. The V call is TRBV11-3, the J call TRBJ2-7, with 12 positions matching TRBD2. V shed 5 bases and J 5 bases; nucleotides not matched to a gene: 7. The CDR3 covers 15 residues. Germline V gene lookup returns CDR1 SGHNT and CDR2 YENEEA. The CDR3 sequence: CASSPFTSGRNEQYV. The DNA for the CDR3 is TGTGCCAGCAGCCCGTTCACTAGCGGGAGGAACGAGCAGTACGTC.

This clone was detected once. The CDR3 DNA reads TGTGCCAGCAGTGAAGGCCAGGCGGGGTTGCGCTACACCTTC. Translation: CASSEGQAGLRYTF. The chain uses TRBV6-1 and TRBJ1-2; D is uncertain. Germline lookup yields CDR1 MNHNS and CDR2 SASEGT. The CDR3 runs to 14 residues. The V and J ends lost 1 base and 9 bases respectively, with 15 bases between them.

The chain joins TRBV3-1 (or the pseudogene TRBV3-2) to TRBJ2-5, with a weak D call TRBD1 (5 bases). Germline CDR1 reads LGHDT; CDR2 reads YNNKEL (reference sequence). The CDR3 totals 13 residues. Between the trimmed V and J ends, which lost 6 bases and 0 bases, there was a span of 8 bases. CDR3 sequence (DNA): TGTGCCAGCAGACCGGACAACCAAGAGACCCAGTACTTC. Translation gives CASRPDNQETQYF.